The 14 T cell receptor beta chains below all came from one sample that was sequenced in a study of T cell responses to AZD1222 COVID-19 vaccine. Generated by immunoSEQ multiplex PCR, the TCRdb table keeps only in-frame clones and is missing some. This sample has about 150,000 clones, with 80% to 90% found just once. Specimen: peripheral blood, collected on day 0 of AZD1222 vaccination. The receptors shown here come from an adult in good health.

The V gene is TRBV9, the J gene TRBJ1-6, with a weak D call TRBD1 (5 bases). The CDR3 covers 14 residues. Germline V gene sequence: CDR1 SGDLS, CDR2 YYNGEE. The V end was cut by 3 bases, the J end by 6 bases, with 10 bases between. CDR3 residues: CASSELGVNSPLHF. DNA for the CDR3: TGTGCCAGCAGCGAGCTGGGGGTTAATTCACCCCTCCACTTT. The whole variable domain, filled in from reference TRBV9 and TRBJ1-6, reads DSGVTQTPKHLITATGQRVTLRCSPRSGDLSVYWYQQSLDQGLQFLIQYYNGEERAKGNILERFSAQQFPDLHSELNLSSLELGDSALYFCASSELGVNSPLHFGNGTRLTVT.

This clone was seen only a few times. The gene calls are TRBV12-5 and TRBJ2-7; 9 bases align to TRBD2. In germline, CDR1 is LGHNT, CDR2 FRNRAP. The CDR3 runs 13 residues. The ends lost 9 bases at V and 1 base at J; junction bases unmatched: 4. Here the CDR3 reads CASHLAGSYEQYF. CDR3 nucleotide sequence: TGTGCTAGCCACCTAGCGGGATCCTACGAGCAGTACTTC. Variable domain in full (rest from reference TRBV12-5 and TRBJ2-7): DARVTQTPRHKVTEMGQEVTMRCQPILGHNTVFWYRQTMMQGLELLAYFRNRAPLDDSGMPKDRFSAEMPDATLATLKIQPSEPRDSAVYFCASHLAGSYEQYFGPGTRLTVT.

The chain carries TRBV7-9 and TRBJ2-3; 12 bases agree with TRBD2. V shed 5 bases and J 2 bases; nucleotides not matched to a gene: 8. The CDR3 consists of 17 residues. Germline V gene sequence: CDR1 SEHNR, CDR2 FQNEAQ (reference sequence). CDR3 residues: CASSPRLAGDITDTQYF. The DNA for the CDR3 is TGTGCCAGCAGCCCTAGACTAGCGGGAGATATCACAGATACGCAGTATTTT.

This chain uses TRBV5-5 with TRBJ2-7; D may be TRBD1 (6 bases). The V gene's germline CDR1 is SGHKS and CDR2 YYEKEE (reference sequence). The CDR3 has 15 residues. Between the trimmed V and J ends, which lost 2 bases and 2 bases, there was a span of 14 bases. The CDR3 reads CASSLVPGTTYEQYF. As DNA, the CDR3 is TGTGCCAGCAGCTTAGTACCCGGGACAACCTACGAGCAGTACTTC.

The chain has TRBV11-3 and TRBJ2-5; 7 positions match TRBD1. The V segment lost 1 base and the J segment 13 bases; nucleotides outside the gene matches: 9. Germline CDR1 is SGHNT and CDR2 is YENEEA. CDR3 length equals 13 residues. CDR3: CASSLAPDRETYF. The CDR3 DNA follows: TGTGCCAGCAGCTTAGCCCCCGACAGGGAAACGTACTTC. Filled out from reference TRBV11-3 and TRBJ2-5, the complete variable domain reads EAGVVQSPRYKIIEKKQPVAFWCNPISGHNTLYWYLQNLGQGPELLIRYENEEAVDDSQLPKDRFSAERLKGVDSTLKIQPAELGDSAVYLCASSLAPDRETYFGPGTRLLVL.

The chain joins TRBV5-1 to TRBJ2-5, with 13 bases that match TRBD2. There are 16 residues in the CDR3. Germline V gives CDR1 SGHRS, CDR2 YFSETQ. V dropped 0 bases and J dropped 3; count of bases not matched to a gene: 2. The CDR3 nucleotides read TGCGCCAGCAGCTTGGTTGGACTAGCGGGAGAAGAGACCCAGTACTTC. This encodes CASSLVGLAGEETQYF.

The rearrangement links TRBV9 to TRBJ1-4; no reliable D call. The CDR3 contains 14 residues. CDR1 and CDR2 from the germline V gene are SGDLS and YYNGEE. Trimming took off 5 bases at V and 7 bases at J, with 15 bases between the two ends. The CDR3 coding sequence is TGTGCCAGCAGTAATTGGGGTCTGGGTGAAAAACTGTTTTTT. As protein: CASSNWGLGEKLFF.

This chain joins TRBV7-2 and TRBJ2-1; 9 bases are a match to TRBD2. Trimming cost V 2 bases and J 6 bases; bases outside gene matches: 5. The CDR3 contains 15 residues. The germline V gene has CDR1 SGHTA and CDR2 FQGNSA. CDR3 coding DNA: TGTGCCAGCAGCTTAAGCGCGGGGGGGTTCAATGAGCAGTTCTTC. This gives the protein CASSLSAGGFNEQFF.

V gene TRBV2 combines with J gene TRBJ2-1, with no clear D. This CDR3 spans 14 amino acids. Trimming took off 10 bases at V and 0 bases at J, with 13 bases between the two ends. Germline V gives CDR1 SNHLY, CDR2 FYNNEI. The CDR3: CAIRRLSSYNEQFF. DNA of the CDR3: TGTGCCATCCGACGGTTAAGCTCCTACAATGAGCAGTTCTTC.

This chain joins TRBV2 and TRBJ1-3; D unclear. Germline V gene lookup returns CDR1 SNHLY and CDR2 FYNNEI. The V end was cut by 7 bases, the J end by 4 bases, with 8 bases between. There are 12 residues in the CDR3. CDR3 DNA sequence: TGTGCCAGCACTTATAACGGAAACACCATATATTTT. Translating it yields CASTYNGNTIYF.

The V gene is TRBV30, the J gene TRBJ1-5, with D unclear. Germline V gene sequence: CDR1 GTSNPN, CDR2 SVGIG (reference sequence). The CDR3 consists of 12 residues. Trimming pared 2 bases from V and 3 bases from J, leaving 5 bases between. The CDR3, as DNA: TGTGCCTGGAGTCAGCTCAATCAGCCCCAGCATTTT. This codes for CAWSQLNQPQHF.

The V call is TRBV3-1 (or the pseudogene TRBV3-2), the J call TRBJ1-4, with D unclear. Germline V CDR1 and CDR2: LGHDT, YNNKEL (reference sequence). The CDR3 contains 14 residues. Trimming left V 2 bases short and J 8 bases short, with 12 bases between. The CDR3 spells CASSQRTLREKLFF. CDR3 DNA: TGTGCCAGCAGCCAACGAACGCTTCGGGAAAAACTGTTTTTT.

This chain joins TRBV4-1 and TRBJ2-2, with unresolved D. This CDR3 contains 12 residues. Germline V gene data show CDR1 as MGHRA and CDR2 as YSYEKL. V was trimmed by 4 bases and J by 6 bases, leaving 6 bases between them. CDR3 sequence reads: CASSPVAGELFF. CDR3 DNA: TGCGCCAGCAGCCCCGTTGCCGGGGAGCTGTTTTTT.

The rearrangement joins TRBV15 to TRBJ2-4, with TRBD2 as a possible D gene (6 bases). V was pared by 0 bases and J by 4 bases, with 16 bases between. The germline CDR1 and CDR2 sequences are LNHNV and YYDKDF (reference sequence). The CDR3 is made up of 17 amino acids. CDR3 nucleotide sequence: TGTGCCACCAGCAGAGAGGCGACGGGACTCCTAAAAAACATTCAGTACTTC. Translated: CATSREATGLLKNIQYF.